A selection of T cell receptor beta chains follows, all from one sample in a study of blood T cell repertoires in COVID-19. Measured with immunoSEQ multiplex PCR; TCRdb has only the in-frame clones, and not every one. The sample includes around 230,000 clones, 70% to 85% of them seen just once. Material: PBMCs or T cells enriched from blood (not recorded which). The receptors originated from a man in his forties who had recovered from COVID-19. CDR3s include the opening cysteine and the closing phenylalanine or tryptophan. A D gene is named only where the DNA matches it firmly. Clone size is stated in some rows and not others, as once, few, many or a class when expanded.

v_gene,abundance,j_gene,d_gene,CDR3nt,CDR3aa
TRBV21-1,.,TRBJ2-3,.,TGTGCCAGCAGCAAAGTTCGGGGGGACGGAGGGCCGGATACGCAGTATTTT,CASSKVRGDGGPDTQYF
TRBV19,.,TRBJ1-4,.,TGTGCCAGTAGTATTTCAGGGGCGACAACTAATGAAAAACTGTTTTTT,CASSISGATTNEKLFF
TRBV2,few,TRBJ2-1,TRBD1,TGTGCCAGCAGTGAACTGGCAGGGGGTCAGGGGGCCAATGAGCAGTTCTTC,CASSELAGGQGANEQFF
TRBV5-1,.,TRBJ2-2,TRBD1,TGCGCCAGCAGCTTGAACAGGGGTGGGTCCGGGGAGCTGTTTTTT,CASSLNRGGSGELFF
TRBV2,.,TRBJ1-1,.,TGTGCCAGCAGTGAGGAGACGGTTTACTTGAGAACTGAAGCTTTCTTT,CASSEETVYLRTEAFF
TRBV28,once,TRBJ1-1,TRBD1,TGTGCCAGCAGTCCGGGACAGAAACGAAATGAAGCTTTCTTT,CASSPGQKRNEAFF
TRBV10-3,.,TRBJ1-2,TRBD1,TGTGCCATCAGTCGGACAGGGGAGAACTATGGCTACACCTTC,CAISRTGENYGYTF
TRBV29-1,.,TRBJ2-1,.,TGCAGCGTTGGTGACTGGAGCTCCTACAATGAGCAGTTCTTC,CSVGDWSSYNEQFF
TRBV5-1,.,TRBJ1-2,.,TGCGCCAGCAGCTTGGGGGCAGACGGCTACACCTTC,CASSLGADGYTF
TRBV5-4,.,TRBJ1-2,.,TGTGCCAGCAGCTTGGGGGGGCGCGATGGCTACACCTTC,CASSLGGRDGYTF
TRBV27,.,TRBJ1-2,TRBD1,TGTGCCAGCTCGGCCAGAAAAACCGGGACAGGGGGTAACTATGGCTACACCTTC,CASSARKTGTGGNYGYTF
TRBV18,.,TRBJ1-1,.,TGTGCCAGCTCACCGGCAGATTATGAAGCTTTCTTT,CASSPADYEAFF
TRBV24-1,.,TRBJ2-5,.,TGTGCCACCAGTGAAGGGGCAGCTCAACTGGAGACCCAGTACTTC,CATSEGAAQLETQYF
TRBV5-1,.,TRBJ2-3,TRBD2,TGCGCCAGCAGCTTGAGGGAACCGGGACTAGCGGTCACAGATACGCAGTATTTT,CASSLREPGLAVTDTQYF
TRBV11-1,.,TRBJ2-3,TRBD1,TGTGCCAGCAGCTTGCACAGGGGAGATACGCAGTATTTT,CASSLHRGDTQYF
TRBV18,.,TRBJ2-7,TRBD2,TGTGCCAGCTCACCGACGAGCGGGGGAGGTCACGAGCAGTACTTC,CASSPTSGGGHEQYF
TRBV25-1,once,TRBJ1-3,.,TGTGCCACCCAAAGACAATCGGGAAACACCATATATTTT,CATQRQSGNTIYF
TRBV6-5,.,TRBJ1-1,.,TGTGCCAGCAGTTACTCGACAGGTAACAGGGACACTGAAGCTTTCTTT,CASSYSTGNRDTEAFF
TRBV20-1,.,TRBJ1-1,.,TGCAGTGCTAGTCCCGCAGGGCGGAACACTGAAGCTTTCTTT,CSASPAGRNTEAFF
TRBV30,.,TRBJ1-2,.,TGTGCCTGGACCGGAGGGCTCTATGGCTACACCTTC,CAWTGGLYGYTF
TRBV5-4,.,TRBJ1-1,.,TGTGCCAGCAGCTTTACTCGGAACACTGAAGCTTTCTTT,CASSFTRNTEAFF
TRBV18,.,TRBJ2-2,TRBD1,TGTGCCAGCTCACTGACAGGGGACAACACCGGGGAGCTGTTTTTT,CASSLTGDNTGELFF
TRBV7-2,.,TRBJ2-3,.,TGTGCCAGCAGCTTTGCAGCCCGGGGTACGCAGTATTTT,CASSFAARGTQYF
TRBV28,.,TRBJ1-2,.,TGTGCCAGCAGTTTATCTGCGAGTCTTGGTGGCTACACCTTC,CASSLSASLGGYTF
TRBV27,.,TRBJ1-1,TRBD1,TGTGCCAGCAGTTTTGACAGGGGTGGCACTGAAGCTTTCTTT,CASSFDRGGTEAFF
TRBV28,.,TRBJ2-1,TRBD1,TGTGCCAGCAGTAGATGGGACAGACGACACAACAATGAGCAGTTCTTC,CASSRWDRRHNNEQFF
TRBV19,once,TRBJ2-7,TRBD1,TGTGCCAGTAAGAGAGGGCCCACAGGGGGAAGCTCCTACGAGCAGTACTTC,CASKRGPTGGSSYEQYF
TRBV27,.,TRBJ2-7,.,TGTGCCAGCAGAAAGCCAGGGGCCTACGAGCAGTACTTC,CASRKPGAYEQYF
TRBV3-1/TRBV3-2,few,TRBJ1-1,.,TGTGCCAGCAGGCACACCAGTAGGGGAACTGAAGCTTTCTTT,CASRHTSRGTEAFF
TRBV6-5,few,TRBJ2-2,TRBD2,TGTGCCAGCCGGGGTAGCGGGGGCACCGGGGAGCTGTTTTTT,CASRGSGGTGELFF
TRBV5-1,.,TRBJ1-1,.,TGCGCCAGCAGCTTAAGGGGCGCGGAGAGCACTGAAGCTTTCTTT,CASSLRGAESTEAFF
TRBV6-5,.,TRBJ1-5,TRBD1,TGTGCCAGCAGTAACGCAGGGGGACGCTTACAGCCCCAGCATTTT,CASSNAGGRLQPQHF
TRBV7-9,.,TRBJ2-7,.,TGTGCCAGCAGCTTTAGGGGCAACTACGAGCAGTACTTC,CASSFRGNYEQYF
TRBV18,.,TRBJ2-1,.,TGTGCCAGCTCACCACGAGTGGGCTTACAAAGCTCCTACAATGAGCAGTTCTTC,CASSPRVGLQSSYNEQFF
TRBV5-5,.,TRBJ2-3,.,TGTGCCAGCAGCTCAGGGGGCACAGATACGCAGTATTTT,CASSSGGTDTQYF
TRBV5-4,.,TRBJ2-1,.,TGTGCCAGCAGCTTGGCAGGAGGGGGCGGTTACAATGAGCAGTTCTTC,CASSLAGGGGYNEQFF
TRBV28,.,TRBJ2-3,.,TGTGCCAGCAGTTTATTTGGACAGCTCAATACGCAGTATTTT,CASSLFGQLNTQYF
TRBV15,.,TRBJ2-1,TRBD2,TGTGCCACCAGCAGAGATCGGCTAGCGGGAGACGAGCAGTTCTTC,CATSRDRLAGDEQFF
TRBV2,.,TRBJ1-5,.,TGTGCCAGCGGTCAGGGTAGCAATCAGCCCCAGCATTTT,CASGQGSNQPQHF
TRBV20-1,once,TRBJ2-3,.,TGCAGTGCTGCCACTCCAGATACGCAGTATTTT,CSAATPDTQYF
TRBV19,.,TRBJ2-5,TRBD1,TGTGCCAGTAGCCCGAGGTGGGGACAGGGTGGATTGGAGACCCAGTACTTC,CASSPRWGQGGLETQYF
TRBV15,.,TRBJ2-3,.,TGTGCCACCAGCGGGGGGACCTCTAGCACAGATACGCAGTATTTT,CATSGGTSSTDTQYF
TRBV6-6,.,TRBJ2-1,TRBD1,TGTGCCAGCACAACAGGGGCGCTGACCTACAATGAGCAGTTCTTC,CASTTGALTYNEQFF
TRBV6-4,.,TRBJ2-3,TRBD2,TGTGCCAGCAGTGAGAGCGGGAGCTCAGATACGCAGTATTTT,CASSESGSSDTQYF
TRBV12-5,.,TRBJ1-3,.,TGTGCTAGTGGTTTGGTGGCAGGGGCTGGAAACACCATATATTTT,CASGLVAGAGNTIYF
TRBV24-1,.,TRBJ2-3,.,TGTGCCACCAGTGATTTCGTACGGGGAGATACGCAGTATTTT,CATSDFVRGDTQYF
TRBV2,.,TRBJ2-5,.,TGTGCCAGCAGTGAAGGCCTAGCTCGATCGGAAGAGACCCAGTACTTC,CASSEGLARSEETQYF
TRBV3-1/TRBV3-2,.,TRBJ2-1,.,TGTGCCAGCAGCCTACGGGTAGCGGCCTTGAGGGGTGAGCAGTTCTTC,CASSLRVAALRGEQFF
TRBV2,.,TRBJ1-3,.,TGTGCCAGCAGGGCTTGGACATTCCACACGGGTGGAAACACCATATATTTT,CASRAWTFHTGGNTIYF
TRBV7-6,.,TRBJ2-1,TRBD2,TGTGCCAGCAGCTTATTCAGCCTAGCGGCCAATGAGCAGTTCTTC,CASSLFSLAANEQFF
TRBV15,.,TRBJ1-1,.,TGTGCCACCAGCAGAGATCCTGGGCTGAACACTGAAGCTTTCTTT,CATSRDPGLNTEAFF
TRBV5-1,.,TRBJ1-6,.,TGCGCCAGCAGCTTGGCCATGACAGCTCTTTCACCCCTCCACTTT,CASSLAMTALSPLHF